This T cell receptor beta chain stems from a study of T-cell memory formation after mild COVID-19. Whole-study context: Across donors, TCR clusters were largely donor specific.

The study, taken as a whole, reports: Second-wave clones that peaked on day 37 lacked confirmed SARS-CoV-2 specificity. Some clones that responded were present in memory (sampled pre-infection), which suggests cross-reactive memory joined.

About this clonotype: What it binds is unknown.

Sample barcodes and UMIs were carried by the TCR alpha and TCR beta cDNA libraries that 5'RACE generated with constant-segment primers. TCRdb passed the 5' RACE reads through MiXCR, listing each CDR3 protein once. The table lists 190,000 or so distinct CDR3 sequences, roughly 30% of them singletons, with about an eighth in the top ten. This CDR3 region has 13 residues. The V end lost 2 bases, the J end lost 5 bases, and 6 bases lay between the germline ends. From germline, CDR1 is MNHNY and CDR2 SVGAGI (reference sequence). The J gene is TRBJ2-2, the V gene TRBV6-6; D is unresolved. This receptor was taken from an adult woman who had mild COVID-19 (a few samples of this study predate the infection). Cell type and time point are not known. The specimen was PBMCs or a T cell subset sorted from them (not recorded which). CDR3 in amino acids: CASSYTPTGELFF. In DNA, the CDR3 is TGTGCCAGCAGTTACACACCGACCGGGGAGCTGTTTTTT.